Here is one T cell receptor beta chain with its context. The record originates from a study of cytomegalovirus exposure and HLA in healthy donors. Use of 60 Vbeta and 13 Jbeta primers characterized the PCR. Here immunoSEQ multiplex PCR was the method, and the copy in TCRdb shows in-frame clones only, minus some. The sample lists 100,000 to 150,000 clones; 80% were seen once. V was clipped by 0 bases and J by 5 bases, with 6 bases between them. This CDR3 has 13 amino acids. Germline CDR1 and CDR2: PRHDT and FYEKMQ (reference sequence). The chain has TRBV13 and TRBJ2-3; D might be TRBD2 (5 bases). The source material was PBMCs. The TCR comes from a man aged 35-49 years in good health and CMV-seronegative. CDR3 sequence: CASSLGREDTQYF. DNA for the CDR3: TGTGCCAGCAGCTTAGGCCGGGAAGATACGCAGTATTTT.